At least ten counts were recorded for the clone carrying this T cell receptor beta chain. Its target is not known. Germline V gene lookup returns CDR1 SGHRS and CDR2 YFSETQ. Trimming took off 1 base at V and 0 bases at J, with 8 bases between the two ends. There are 15 residues in the CDR3. These data originate in a study of cytomegalovirus exposure and HLA in healthy donors. Study-wide findings and caveats: Rarity held for most TCR sequences, but there were some public TCRs that occurred in many donors. Cytomegalovirus-associated status was assigned to approximately 160 TCR beta chains. Accounts indicate the classifier identified cytomegalovirus status with strong specificity and sensitivity. Confirmation in vitro established that a few CMV-associated chains were specific for CMV antigens.

This table comes from immunoSEQ multiplex PCR, and its TCRdb copy is limited to in-frame clones, with some not included. The data hold 110,000 to 150,000 clones, with approximately 90% observed a single time. This sequence joins TRBV5-1 and TRBJ1-5; D gene unclear. Sample: PBMCs. The clonotype originates from a woman younger than 45 in good health and CMV-seropositive. CDR3 protein: CASSLTGTSNQPQHF. CDR3 nucleotide sequence: TGCGCCAGCAGCTTGACGGGAACTAGCAATCAGCCCCAGCATTTT.